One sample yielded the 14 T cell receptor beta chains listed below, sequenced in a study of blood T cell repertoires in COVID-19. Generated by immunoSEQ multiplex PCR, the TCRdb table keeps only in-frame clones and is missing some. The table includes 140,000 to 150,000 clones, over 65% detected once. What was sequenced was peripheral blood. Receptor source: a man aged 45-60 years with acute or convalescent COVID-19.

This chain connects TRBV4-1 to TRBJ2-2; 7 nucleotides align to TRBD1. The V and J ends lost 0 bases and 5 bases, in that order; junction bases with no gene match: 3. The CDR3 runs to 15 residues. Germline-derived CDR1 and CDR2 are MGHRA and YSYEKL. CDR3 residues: CASSQERGQTGELFF. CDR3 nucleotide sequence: TGCGCCAGCAGCCAAGAGAGGGGGCAAACCGGGGAGCTGTTTTTT.

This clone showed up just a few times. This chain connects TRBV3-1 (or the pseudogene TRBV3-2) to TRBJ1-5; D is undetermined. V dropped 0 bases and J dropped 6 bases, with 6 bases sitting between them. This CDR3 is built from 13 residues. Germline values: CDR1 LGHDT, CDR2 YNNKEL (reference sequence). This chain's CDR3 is CASSQDISQPQHF. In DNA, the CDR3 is TGTGCCAGCAGCCAAGATATTAGTCAGCCCCAGCATTTT.

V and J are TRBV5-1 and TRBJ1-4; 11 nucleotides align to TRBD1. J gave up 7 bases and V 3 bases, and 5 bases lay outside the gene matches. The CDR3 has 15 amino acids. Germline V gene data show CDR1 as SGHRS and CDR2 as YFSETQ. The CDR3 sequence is CASSSWGQGGEKLFF. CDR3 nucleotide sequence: TGCGCCAGCAGCTCTTGGGGACAGGGGGGTGAAAAACTGTTTTTT. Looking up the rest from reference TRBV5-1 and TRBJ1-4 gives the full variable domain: KAGVTQTPRYLIKTRGQQVTLSCSPISGHRSVSWYQQTPGQGLQFLFEYFSETQRNKGNFPGRFSGRQFSNSRSEMNVSTLELGDSALYLCASSSWGQGGEKLFFGSGTQLSVL.

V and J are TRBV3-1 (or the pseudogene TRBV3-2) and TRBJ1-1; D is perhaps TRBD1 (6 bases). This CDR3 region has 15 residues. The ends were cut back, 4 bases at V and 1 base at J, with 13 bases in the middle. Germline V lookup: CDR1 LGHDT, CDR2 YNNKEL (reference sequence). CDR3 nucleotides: TGTGCCAGCAGCCCTAGGGGGGGGCAGAACACTGAAGCTTTCTTT. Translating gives CASSPRGGQNTEAFF.

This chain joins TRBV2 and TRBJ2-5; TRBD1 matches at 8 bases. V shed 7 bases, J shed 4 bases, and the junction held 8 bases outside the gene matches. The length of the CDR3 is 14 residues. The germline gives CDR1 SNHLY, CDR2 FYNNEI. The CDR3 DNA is TGTGCCAGCACCCACGGGACAGGTCGAGAGACCCAGTACTTC. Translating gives CASTHGTGRETQYF.

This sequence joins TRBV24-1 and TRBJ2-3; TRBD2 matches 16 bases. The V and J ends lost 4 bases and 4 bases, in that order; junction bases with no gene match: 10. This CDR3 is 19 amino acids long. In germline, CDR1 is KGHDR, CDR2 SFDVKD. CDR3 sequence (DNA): TGTGCCACCAGTGAGCCCCTAGGGACTAGCGGGGGGGCTGCAGATACGCAGTATTTT. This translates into CATSEPLGTSGGAADTQYF.

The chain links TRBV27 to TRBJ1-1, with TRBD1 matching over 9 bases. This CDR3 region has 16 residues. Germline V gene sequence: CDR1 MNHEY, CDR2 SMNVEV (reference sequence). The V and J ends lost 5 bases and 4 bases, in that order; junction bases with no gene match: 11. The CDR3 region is CASSPRDRDPRTEAFF. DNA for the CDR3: TGTGCCAGCAGTCCCCGGGACAGGGACCCTCGCACTGAAGCTTTCTTT.

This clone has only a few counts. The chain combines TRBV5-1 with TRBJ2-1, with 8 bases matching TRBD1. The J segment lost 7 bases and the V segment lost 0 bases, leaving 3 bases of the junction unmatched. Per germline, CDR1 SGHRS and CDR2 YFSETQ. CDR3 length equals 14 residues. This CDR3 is CASSLVQGGNEQFF. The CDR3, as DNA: TGCGCCAGCAGCTTGGTACAGGGGGGTAATGAGCAGTTCTTC.

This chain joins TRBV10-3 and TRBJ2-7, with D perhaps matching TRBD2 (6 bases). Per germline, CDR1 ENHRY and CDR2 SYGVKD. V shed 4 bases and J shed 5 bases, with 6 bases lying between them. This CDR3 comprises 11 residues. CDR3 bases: TGTGCCATCAGTGCGGGAGACGAGCAGTACGTC. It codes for CAISAGDEQYV.

CDR3 sequence (DNA): TGTGCCAGCTCGCCTCGGGGTAGGAACACCGGGGAGCTGTTTTTT. It is translated as CASSPRGRNTGELFF. The gene calls are TRBV18 and TRBJ2-2; D may be TRBD2 (5 bases). The V end lost 6 bases, the J end lost 1 base, and 12 bases lay between the germline ends. Germline V lookup: CDR1 KGHSH, CDR2 LQKENI. This CDR3 region has 15 residues.

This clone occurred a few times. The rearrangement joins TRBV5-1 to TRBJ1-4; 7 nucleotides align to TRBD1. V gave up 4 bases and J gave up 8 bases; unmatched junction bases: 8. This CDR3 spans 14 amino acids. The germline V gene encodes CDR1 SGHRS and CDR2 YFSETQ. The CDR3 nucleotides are TGCGCCAGCAGCCCCCGGGACAGCAGCGAAAAACTGTTTTTT. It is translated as CASSPRDSSEKLFF.

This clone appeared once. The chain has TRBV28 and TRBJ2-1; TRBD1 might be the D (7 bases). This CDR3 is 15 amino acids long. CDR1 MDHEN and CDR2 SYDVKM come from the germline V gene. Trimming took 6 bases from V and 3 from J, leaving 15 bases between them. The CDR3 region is CASRTARGDYNEQFF. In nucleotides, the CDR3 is TGTGCCAGCAGGACGGCCAGGGGGGACTACAATGAGCAGTTCTTC.

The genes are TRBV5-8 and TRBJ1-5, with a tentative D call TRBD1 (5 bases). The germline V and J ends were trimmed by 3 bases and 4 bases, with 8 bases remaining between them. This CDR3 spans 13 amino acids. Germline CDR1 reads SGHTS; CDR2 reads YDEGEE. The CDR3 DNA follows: TGTGCCAGCAGCTGGACAAAGAATCAGCCCCAGCATTTT. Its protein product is CASSWTKNQPQHF. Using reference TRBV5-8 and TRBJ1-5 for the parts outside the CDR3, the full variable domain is EAGVTQSPTHLIKTRGQQATLRCSPISGHTSVYWYQQALGLGLQFLLWYDEGEERNRGNFPPRFSGRQFPNYSSELNVNALELEDSALYLCASSWTKNQPQHFGDGTRLSIL.

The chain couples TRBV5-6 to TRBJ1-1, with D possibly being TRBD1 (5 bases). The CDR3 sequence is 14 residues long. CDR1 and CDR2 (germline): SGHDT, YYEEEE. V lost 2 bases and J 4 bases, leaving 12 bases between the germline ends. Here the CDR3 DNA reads TGTGCCAGCAGCTTTTTCGGGGGTATCACTGAAGCTTTCTTT. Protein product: CASSFFGGITEAFF.